The next 25 T cell receptor beta chains were all read from a single sample in a study of blood T cells in healthy people across ages (dated by TCRdb to the mid-2010s). Library method: 5' RACE. TCRdb shows the sequencer as Illumina HiSeq 2500. A second roughly 6 to 12 cycle PCR used a sample-barcoded 5' primer and a J-beta primer mix. The public reads were reanalyzed by TCRdb: fastp trimming at Q25, MiXCR alignment, in-frame beta chains only. Duplicate CDR3 protein sequences are folded into a single record with the most common DNA and genes. The sample data list about 760,000 distinct CDR3 sequences, and 20% to 25% of these were observed just once. The ten largest clones add up to 9.4% of the sample. The same specimen was also included in a second study, on T cells of mothers and their children.

The specimen sequenced was blood. The receptors shown here come from a boy aged 5 to 17 in good health.

The rearrangement joins TRBV7-2 to TRBJ1-1, with D possibly matching TRBD1 (5 bases). There are 13 residues in the CDR3. Germline CDR1 and CDR2: SGHTA and FQGNSA. Trimming removed 1 base at V and 10 bases at J, with 13 bases between. The CDR3 sequence: CASSLGQPFGAFF. The CDR3 DNA reads TGTGCCAGCAGCTTAGGACAGCCCTTCGGAGCTTTCTTT.

This clonotype was picked up a small number of times. The J gene is TRBJ2-5, the V gene TRBV20-1; possible D gene TRBD2, 6 bases. The assigned J gene may be wrong: the sequence end matches TRBJ2-7 better. The CDR3 is 12 residues long. In germline, CDR1 is DFQATT, CDR2 SNEGSKA (reference sequence). The CDR3 sequence is CSANKGLYEQYF. In DNA, the CDR3 is TGCAGTGCTAATAAGGGACTCTACGAGCAGTACTTC.

The rearrangement uses TRBV29-1 and TRBJ1-2, with a weak D call TRBD1 (5 bases). The V end lost 4 bases, the J end lost 8 bases, and 14 bases lay between the germline ends. Germline CDR1 and CDR2: SQVTM and ANQGSEA. The CDR3 loop spans 12 amino acids. The DNA of the CDR3 is TGCAGCGTTGTTGGGGGGGAATACGGCTACACCTTC. Its translation: CSVVGGEYGYTF. Looking up the rest from reference TRBV29-1 and TRBJ1-2 gives the full variable domain: SAVISQKPSRDICQRGTSLTIQCQVDSQVTMMFWYRQQPGQSLTLIATANQGSEATYESGFVIDKFPISRPNLTFSTLTVSNMSPEDSSIYLCSVVGGEYGYTFGSGTRLTVV.

This clonotype was counted a few times. The chain has TRBV4-2 and TRBJ2-2; 9 bases align to TRBD2. CDR1 is LGHNA, CDR2 YNFKEQ, per germline. This CDR3 region has 16 residues. Trimming took 0 bases from V and 6 from J; bases not matched to a gene: 5. This CDR3 is CASSQERLAVPGELFF. CDR3 sequence (DNA): TGTGCCAGCAGCCAAGAAAGACTAGCGGTGCCCGGGGAGCTGTTTTTT.

The V gene is TRBV6-5, the J gene TRBJ2-5; either TRBD1 or TRBD2 may fit D (5 bases each). This CDR3 has 14 amino acids. V lost 6 bases to trimming and J lost 0 bases, with 11 bases between them. The germline gives CDR1 MNHEY, CDR2 SVGAGI. DNA for the CDR3: TGTGCCAGCAGCCGAGGGACGGACCAAGAGACCCAGTACTTC. Its protein product is CASSRGTDQETQYF.

In this sample, this clonotype turned up a few times. The chain recombines TRBV25-1 with TRBJ2-4, with D perhaps matching TRBD2 (6 bases). V lost 1 base to trimming and J lost 9 bases, with 22 bases between them. Germline V gives CDR1 MGHDK, CDR2 SYGVNS. The CDR3 is made up of 17 amino acids. CDR3 DNA: TGTGCCAGCAGTGAATCCCGACCGGGGGATAAAATTGGCATTCAGTACTTC. Translated, it gives CASSESRPGDKIGIQYF. The whole variable domain, remainder taken from reference TRBV25-1 and TRBJ2-4, is EADIYQTPRYLVIGTGKKITLECSQTMGHDKMYWYQQDPGMELHLIHYSYGVNSTEKGDLSSESTVSRIRTEHFPLTLESARPSHTSQYLCASSESRPGDKIGIQYFGAGTRLSVL.

This clonotype has more than one count but fewer than ten. This chain joins TRBV6-1 and TRBJ2-5; D perhaps matches TRBD1 (6 bases). The J call is in doubt because the DNA end fits TRBJ2-7 better. CDR3 length equals 14 residues. Germline V gene lookup returns CDR1 MNHNS and CDR2 SASEGT. The CDR3 DNA follows: TGTGCCAGCAAAAAAGGGGACACAATCTACGAGCAGTACTTC. Residues: CASKKGDTIYEQYF.

The gene calls are TRBV28 and TRBJ2-1; no reliable D call. This CDR3 contains 14 residues. The ends were cut back, 5 bases at V and 5 bases at J, with 13 bases in the middle. Germline V gene lookup returns CDR1 MDHEN and CDR2 SYDVKM. CDR3 sequence reads: CASSPPGLHNEQFF. CDR3 nucleotides: TGTGCCAGCAGTCCCCCGGGCCTCCACAATGAGCAGTTCTTC.

The chain carries TRBV10-3 and TRBJ2-3; no clear D gene. Trimming took off 0 bases at V and 10 bases at J, with 11 bases between the two ends. The CDR3 runs 13 residues. Germline V lookup: CDR1 ENHRY, CDR2 SYGVKD. The CDR3 region is CAISESSGGPQYF. In DNA, the CDR3 is TGTGCCATCAGTGAGTCATCGGGTGGGCCGCAGTATTTT.

This sequence joins TRBV4-2 and TRBJ2-5; D is perhaps TRBD1 or TRBD2 (6 bases each). The J call may not be correct, given that the DNA end is closer to TRBJ2-1. Germline lookup yields CDR1 LGHNA and CDR2 YNFKEQ. There are 14 residues in the CDR3. DNA for the CDR3: TGTGCCAGCAACGGGGGCCCGAGAGGAGATGAGCAGTTCTTC. Residues: CASNGGPRGDEQFF.

This chain joins TRBV9 and TRBJ2-1, with D perhaps TRBD2 (6 bases). The germline gives CDR1 SGDLS, CDR2 YYNGEE. The CDR3 length is 14 residues. V was clipped by 5 bases and J by 5 bases, with 14 bases between them. For the CDR3, the DNA is TGTGCCAGCAGACCTGCCCCGGGGGACAATGAGCAGTTCTTC. This codes for CASRPAPGDNEQFF.

The J gene is TRBJ2-5, the V gene TRBV7-2; TRBD2 aligns across 9 bases. Germline V gene sequence: CDR1 SGHTA, CDR2 FQGNSA. The CDR3 covers 15 residues. Unmatched junction bases numbered 9, after V lost 5 bases and J lost 5 bases. In DNA, the CDR3 is TGTGCCAGCAGCCCGCGGGCTAGCGGGGCGGAGACCCAGTACTTC. Amino acids: CASSPRASGAETQYF. The full variable domain, its missing parts supplied by reference TRBV7-2 and TRBJ2-5, is GAGVSQSPSNKVTEKGKDVELRCDPISGHTALYWYRQSLGQGLEFLIYFQGNSAPDKSGLPSDRFSAERTGGSVSTLTIQRTQQEDSAVYLCASSPRASGAETQYFGPGTRLLVL.

There are a few counts of this clonotype. The junction departs from the called germline gene at one end, perhaps through a read error. The chain uses TRBV2 and TRBJ1-6; D not certain. The germline CDR1 and CDR2 sequences are SNHLY and FYNNEI. This CDR3 contains 15 residues. CDR3 region: CASSEESSYNSPLHF. The CDR3 DNA reads as TGCGCCAGCAGTGAAGAGAGCTCCTATAATTCACCCCTCCACTTT.

This clonotype was counted a few times. V gene TRBV27 combines with J gene TRBJ1-2; 10 nucleotides match TRBD1. Germline V lookup: CDR1 MNHEY, CDR2 SMNVEV (reference sequence). V was clipped by 5 bases and J by 2 bases; unmatched bases: 5. The CDR3 spans 15 residues. Here the CDR3 reads CASSPGTGVNYGYTF. CDR3 bases: TGTGCCAGCAGTCCAGGGACAGGGGTCAACTATGGCTACACCTTC.

This clonotype turned up a few times. This sequence joins TRBV7-3 and TRBJ2-2, with D tentatively TRBD1 or TRBD2 (5 bases each). This CDR3 contains 15 residues. Trimming cost V 2 bases and J 5 bases, with 12 bases left between them. CDR1 is SGHTA, CDR2 FQGTGA, per germline. The CDR3 DNA sequence: TGTGCCAGCAGCTTAGGGGCTAGCACTACCGGGGAGCTGTTTTTT. This sequence encodes CASSLGASTTGELFF.

This chain connects TRBV5-1 to TRBJ1-6; D is uncertain. V was shortened by 5 bases and J by 5 bases, with 8 bases between the two germline ends. The CDR3 is 13 amino acids. CDR1 and CDR2 (germline): SGHRS, YFSETQ. CDR3 protein: CASRQTDNSPLHF. The CDR3 region has the DNA TGCGCCAGCAGACAGACTGATAATTCACCCCTCCACTTT.

This clonotype turned up a few times. The V call is TRBV20-1, the J call TRBJ1-2; D is possibly TRBD1 (6 bases). CDR3 size: 11 residues. V was trimmed by 5 bases and J by 7 bases, leaving 11 bases between them. Germline assignment: CDR1 DFQATT and CDR2 SNEGSKA (reference sequence). CDR3 protein: CSAERGAGYTF. CDR3 in DNA: TGCAGTGCTGAGCGGGGGGCTGGCTACACCTTC.

The J gene is TRBJ2-1, the V gene TRBV6-1; TRBD2 matches 10 bases. Germline V CDR1 and CDR2: MNHNS, SASEGT. The CDR3 totals 15 residues. V lost 4 bases and J lost 6; bases outside the gene matches: 6. Here the CDR3 DNA reads TGTGCCAGCAGTGTTATAGCGGGGGGTGTCAATGAGCAGTTCTTC. Its protein is CASSVIAGGVNEQFF.

This CDR3 reads CASSERMRTYEQYF. CDR3 nucleotides: TGTGCCAGCAGTGAACGTATGAGAACCTACGAGCAGTACTTC. The gene calls are TRBV6-1 and TRBJ2-7; unclear D gene. Per the germline V gene, CDR1 is MNHNS and CDR2 is SASEGT. V was shortened by 2 bases and J by 2 bases, with 10 bases between the two germline ends. This CDR3 has 14 residues.

This sequence joins TRBV7-9 and TRBJ2-3, with 13 bases matching TRBD2. The CDR3 is made up of 15 amino acids. CDR1 SEHNR and CDR2 FQNEAQ come from the germline V gene (reference sequence). Trimming at V came to 6 bases and at J to 4 bases, leaving 4 bases not matched to a gene. CDR3 bases: TGTGCCAGCAGGTGGACTAGCGGGAGCTCAGATACGCAGTATTTT. Translated, it gives CASRWTSGSSDTQYF.

This clonotype was recorded a few times. This CDR3 is CASTLGLAKNEQFF. CDR3 nucleotide sequence: TGTGCCAGCACCTTAGGACTAGCGAAGAATGAGCAGTTCTTC. The J gene is TRBJ2-1, the V gene TRBV12-3 or TRBV12-4; 9 positions agree with TRBD2. The CDR3 spans 14 residues. V lost 7 bases, J lost 7 bases, and 8 bases stayed unmatched.

The chain employs TRBV12-3 or TRBV12-4 and TRBJ2-2, with D hard to call. V lost 6 bases, J lost 1 base, and 12 bases lay in between. The CDR3 is 15 amino acids. The CDR3 nucleotides read TGTGCCAGCAGCCTCTGGGTTGTGAACACCGGGGAGCTGTTTTTT. It encodes CASSLWVVNTGELFF.

This clonotype was observed a few times. This rearrangement joins TRBV6-2 or TRBV6-3 to TRBJ2-5; TRBD1 agrees at 8 bases. The CDR3 is 15 amino acids. Germline CDR1 reads MNHEY; CDR2 reads SVGEGT. Trimming took 5 bases from V and 1 from J; bases not matched to a gene: 6. The chain's CDR3 is CASSNTRGLQETQYF. CDR3 nucleotide sequence: TGTGCCAGCAGTAACACCAGGGGGCTCCAAGAGACCCAGTACTTC.

This chain joins TRBV20-1 and TRBJ2-4; 8 positions match TRBD2. V was clipped by 0 bases and J by 5 bases; unmatched bases: 6. CDR1 and CDR2 (germline): DFQATT, SNEGSKA (reference sequence). The CDR3 runs to 15 residues. The DNA of the CDR3 is TGCAGTGCTAGAGATATCCGGGGGGGGGAAAACATTCAGTACTTC. It is translated as CSARDIRGGENIQYF.

Here the CDR3 reads CASSRLGLSSYNEQFF. The CDR3 region has the DNA TGTGCCAGCAGCCGACTGGGGTTGAGCTCCTACAATGAGCAGTTCTTC. The J gene is TRBJ2-1, the V gene TRBV7-8, with D hard to call. The V end was cut by 5 bases, the J end by 0 bases, with 14 bases between. Germline V lookup: CDR1 SGHVS, CDR2 FQNEAQ. There are 16 residues in the CDR3. Full variable domain (outside the CDR3, taken from reference TRBV7-8 and TRBJ2-1): GAGVSQSPRYKVAKRGQDVALRCDPISGHVSLFWYQQALGQGPEFLTYFQNEAQLDKSGLPSDRFFAERPEGSVSTLKIQRTQQEDSAVYLCASSRLGLSSYNEQFFGPGTRLTVL.